This TCR beta chain was found in a study of blood T cell repertoires in COVID-19. Repertoires were generated with immunoSEQ multiplex PCR, while TCRdb's copy carries only in-frame clones and drops some. Seen here are tens of thousands of clones, around 90% observed once, and the top ten hold around 5.3%. Sequenced material: peripheral blood. The origin of this receptor is a man aged 45 to 65 with acute or convalescent COVID-19.

Here the CDR3 DNA reads TGTGCCAGCAGCCAACGACTCCATAACTATGGCTACACCTTC. Protein sequence: CASSQRLHNYGYTF. V gene TRBV3-1 (or the pseudogene TRBV3-2) combines with J gene TRBJ1-2; D is undetermined. Trimming cost V 2 bases and J 1 base, with 8 bases left between them. CDR3 length: 14 amino acids. Germline V CDR1 and CDR2: LGHDT, YNNKEL (reference sequence).